Below, 13 T cell receptor beta chains from the same sample are listed, as sequenced in a study of regulatory T cells in long-lasting Graves disease. Sequencing libraries for TCR beta were prepared with iRepertoire HTBI primers and Arm-PCR of CDR3 regions. Each CDR3 protein gets one entry after TCRdb re-called the multiplex PCR reads with MiXCR. The repertoire has 350,000 to 500,000 distinct CDR3 sequences, roughly 23% of them found once; the top ten carry 13% to 15%. Time point defined: persistent/refractory GD, antithyroid drugs over 5 years with positive TRAb. PBMC RNA served as the TCR library source. The source was peripheral blood mononuclear cells (PBMCs), collected when the disease was refractory, from a patient treated with antithyroid drugs. These receptors were taken from a female donor with Graves disease.

Many counts were recorded for this clonotype. The V call is TRBV28, the J call TRBJ2-7, with 7 bases lining up with TRBD1. The CDR3 totals 12 residues. Germline V lookup: CDR1 MDHEN, CDR2 SYDVKM. The V segment lost 6 bases and the J segment 3 bases; nucleotides outside the gene matches: 2. CDR3 bases: TGTGCCAGCAGACAGGGGCACTACGAGCAGTACTTC. Its protein product is CASRQGHYEQYF.

This clonotype was found many times. V is TRBV12-3 or TRBV12-4 and J is TRBJ2-7, with 8 bases lining up with TRBD1. The V and J ends lost 2 bases and 5 bases, in that order; junction bases with no gene match: 8. This CDR3 spans 15 amino acids. This CDR3 reads CASSLSGTGFDEQYF. DNA of the CDR3: TGTGCCAGCAGTTTAAGTGGGACAGGATTTGACGAGCAGTACTTC.

This chain uses TRBV6-5 with TRBJ2-2; D is uncertain. Germline loops: CDR1 MNHEY, CDR2 SVGAGI. The CDR3 totals 16 residues. V was trimmed by 3 bases and J by 6 bases, leaving 17 bases between them. CDR3 loop: CASSYSGMGFSGELFF. The CDR3 DNA sequence: TGTGCCAGCAGTTATAGTGGGATGGGCTTCTCCGGGGAGCTGTTTTTT.

This clonotype was detected ten times or more. V gene TRBV28 combines with J gene TRBJ2-7; D is possibly TRBD1 (5 bases). Trimming cost V 2 bases and J 1 base, with 6 bases left between them. Germline assignment: CDR1 MDHEN and CDR2 SYDVKM. The CDR3 extends over 13 amino acids. The CDR3 loop reads CASSLRQSYEQYF. Written as DNA, the CDR3 is TGTGCCAGCAGTTTAAGACAGTCCTACGAGCAGTACTTC.

This clonotype was detected ten times or more. The gene calls are TRBV6-1 and TRBJ1-1; D remains unclear. V was trimmed by 7 bases and J by 0 bases, leaving 12 bases between them. Germline V lookup: CDR1 MNHNS, CDR2 SASEGT. The CDR3 runs 14 residues. The CDR3 region is CASTQTPMNTEAFF. In nucleotides, the CDR3 is TGTGCCAGCACCCAGACACCAATGAACACTGAAGCTTTCTTT.

The V and J genes are TRBV27 and TRBJ2-3; perhaps TRBD2 as D (6 bases). The CDR3 extends over 15 amino acids. CDR1 and CDR2 from the germline V gene are MNHEY and SMNVEV (reference sequence). V gave up 6 bases and J gave up 1 base, with 14 bases separating them. CDR3 DNA sequence: TGTGCCAGCAGAGTATTAGCGGAACGCACAGATACGCAGTATTTT. Translating gives CASRVLAERTDTQYF.

This clonotype showed up many times. The rearrangement links TRBV11-2 to TRBJ2-2; 9 bases agree with TRBD2. The CDR3 runs 17 residues. V shed 5 bases, J shed 3 bases, and the junction held 10 bases outside the gene matches. Germline-derived CDR1 and CDR2 are SGHAT and FQNNGV. DNA of the CDR3: TGTGCCAGCAGCGTCGGCGGGACTAGCAGACACACCGGGGAGCTGTTTTTT. This encodes CASSVGGTSRHTGELFF.

The chain couples TRBV11-2 to TRBJ2-7; weak D call: TRBD2 (5 bases). The germline V gene encodes CDR1 SGHAT and CDR2 FQNNGV. This CDR3 is 13 amino acids long. With 5 bases removed from V and 3 bases from J, the gap between germline ends came to 11 bases. The CDR3 DNA sequence: TGTGCCAGCAGCGAGGGATATATCTACGAGCAGTACTTC. Protein sequence: CASSEGYIYEQYF.

This clonotype occurred many times. The CDR3 DNA follows: TGTGCCAGCAGTGTGCAGCCCCAAGAGACCCAGTACTTC. Protein: CASSVQPQETQYF. V usage is TRBV6-1 and J usage is TRBJ2-5; D not certain. The CDR3 is 13 residues long. Germline V gene lookup returns CDR1 MNHNS and CDR2 SASEGT. The V end was cut by 4 bases, the J end by 1 base, with 7 bases between.

The sample holds many counts of this clonotype. The J gene is TRBJ1-5, the V gene TRBV2; a weak D match, TRBD1 (5 bases). Looked up from germline, CDR1 is SNHLY and CDR2 is FYNNEI. Deletions cut 2 bases from V and 1 base from J, with 6 bases between. The CDR3 length is 14 residues. CDR3 bases: TGTGCCAGCAGTGAATGGGGCAGCAATCAGCCCCAGCATTTT. This sequence encodes CASSEWGSNQPQHF.

This clonotype was observed a handful of times. The genes are TRBV20-1 and TRBJ2-2, with D possibly being TRBD1 (6 bases). Germline V lookup: CDR1 DFQATT, CDR2 SNEGSKA (reference sequence). There are 14 residues in the CDR3. V gave up 1 base and J gave up 2 bases, with 8 bases separating them. Here the CDR3 DNA reads TGCAGTGCTAGAGTCAGGGGTAACACCGGGGAGCTGTTTTTT. Encoded protein: CSARVRGNTGELFF.

The chain employs TRBV11-2 and TRBJ2-3; no definite D call. Germline V CDR1 and CDR2: SGHAT, FQNNGV. The CDR3 is 17 residues long. The V end lost 1 base, the J end lost 0 bases, and 14 bases lay between the germline ends. As DNA, the CDR3 is TGTGCCAGCAGCTTAGGGATTCTCGGTGGGAGCACAGATACGCAGTATTTT. This sequence encodes CASSLGILGGSTDTQYF.

In this sample, this clonotype turned up a few times. CDR3 protein: CSARADTGELFF. DNA of the CDR3: TGCAGTGCTAGGGCAGACACCGGGGAGCTGTTTTTT. The chain is built from TRBV20-1 and TRBJ2-2; no clear D gene. Per germline, CDR1 DFQATT and CDR2 SNEGSKA (reference sequence). The CDR3 extends over 12 amino acids. V was trimmed by 3 bases and J by 3 bases, leaving 5 bases between them.